This TCR beta chain comes out of a study of shared clonotypes between healthy human individuals. J was trimmed by 4 bases and V by 4 bases; bases with no gene match: 9. Germline CDR1 SGHTS, CDR2 YDEGEE. This CDR3 has 17 amino acids. It was across several immunoSEQ plates that each subset's genomic DNA was evenly split. Measured with immunoSEQ multiplex PCR; TCRdb has only the in-frame clones, and not every one. The data show some 550,000 clones, 97% seen once. All donors qualified as healthy HIV-negative adults and had experienced no recent acute infections or vaccinations. The sample comprised naive CD4+ T cells sorted from blood. Specified subset: CD45RA+ positively selected. This TCR was sampled from a woman aged 25 to 45 in good health. The gene calls are TRBV5-8 and TRBJ2-5, with 14 bases identical to TRBD2. The CDR3 DNA follows: TGTGCCAGCAGCGGCGGACTAGCGGGAGGAATCCCAGAGACCCAGTACTTC. Protein product: CASSGGLAGGIPETQYF.